The following is a T cell receptor beta chain sequence with its context. Antigen: not known. Trimming cost V 5 bases and J 6 bases; bases outside gene matches: 5. Germline V gives CDR1 MDHEN, CDR2 SYDVKM. The CDR3 has 14 amino acids. This sample was included in a study of cytomegalovirus exposure and HLA in healthy donors. Whole-study results and caveats: In vitro assays verified that three CMV-associated chains recognized CMV antigens specifically. After further analysis at a later stage, 17,000 or so TCR beta sequences were associated with HLA alleles at 0.05 false discovery rate.

It was with 60 Vbeta and 13 Jbeta primers that the PCR ran. The data were produced by immunoSEQ multiplex PCR, yet TCRdb's version contains in-frame clones alone and is incomplete. The sample lists 200,000 or so clones, around 79% occurring once. Each donor was healthy, and each was a bone marrow donor. This receptor was obtained from a man between 18 and 35 years old in good health and CMV-seronegative. Sequenced input: PBMCs. The chain employs TRBV28 and TRBJ2-2; TRBD1 aligns across 8 bases. This chain's CDR3 is CASSPGGQSGELFF. For the CDR3, the DNA is TGTGCCAGCAGTCCAGGGGGCCAGTCCGGGGAGCTGTTTTTT. Full variable domain (missing parts from reference TRBV28 and TRBJ2-2): DVKVTQSSRYLVKRTGEKVFLECVQDMDHENMFWYRQDPGLGLRLIYFSYDVKMKEKGDIPEGYSVSREKKERFSLILESASTNQTSMYLCASSPGGQSGELFFGEGSRLTVL.